The 13 T cell receptor beta chains below all came from one sample that was sequenced in a study of blood T cell repertoires in COVID-19. The table came from immunoSEQ multiplex PCR; TCRdb's copy has only in-frame clones and leaves some out. Of about 200,000 clones detected, 86% appear once; the ten largest clones hold about 6%. What was sequenced was PBMCs or T cells enriched from blood (not recorded which). The receptors were gathered from a man in his forties with acute COVID-19.

The J gene is TRBJ1-2, the V gene TRBV7-2; TRBD1 aligns across 9 bases. Losses at the gene ends were 7 bases for V and 4 bases for J; bases not matched to a gene: 10. This CDR3 region has 15 residues. CDR1 is SGHTA and CDR2 is FQGNSA in the germline V gene. The DNA of the CDR3 is TGTGCCAGCACCCCGGGACAGGGCCTTGTCTATGGCTACACCTTC. It is translated as CASTPGQGLVYGYTF.

The rearrangement uses TRBV5-1 and TRBJ2-7, with TRBD1 identical over 12 bases. Germline V CDR1 and CDR2: SGHRS, YFSETQ. CDR3 size: 15 residues. J lost 1 base, V lost 3 bases, and 2 bases had no gene match. CDR3 sequence (DNA): TGCGCCAGCAGCTCGGGACAGGGGGCTTCCTACGAGCAGTACTTC. Translation: CASSSGQGASYEQYF.

This clone has more than one count but fewer than ten. The chain links TRBV9 to TRBJ1-2; unclear D gene. In germline, CDR1 is SGDLS, CDR2 YYNGEE. The CDR3 has 10 residues. Deletions cut 5 bases from V and 4 bases from J, with 3 bases between. CDR3 in DNA: TGTGCCAGCAGGGCCTATGGCTACACCTTC. It codes for CASRAYGYTF.

The chain carries TRBV30 and TRBJ1-5; D is ambiguous. Germline loops: CDR1 GTSNPN, CDR2 SVGIG (reference sequence). V was pared by 1 base and J by 3 bases, with 16 bases between. The CDR3 has 16 residues. CDR3 in DNA: TGTGCCTGGAGTGGTGGTGTAATAGCGTCCAATCAGCCCCAGCATTTT. Translating gives CAWSGGVIASNQPQHF.

This rearrangement joins TRBV27 to TRBJ2-3; 8 positions agree with TRBD2. CDR1 is MNHEY and CDR2 is SMNVEV in the germline V gene (reference sequence). V trimming: 7 bases; J trimming: 0 bases; junction bases outside the gene matches: 3. CDR3 length equals 14 residues. The chain's CDR3 is CASKVAGSTDTQYF. The CDR3 DNA sequence: TGTGCCAGCAAAGTAGCGGGAAGCACAGATACGCAGTATTTT.

This chain links TRBV30 with TRBJ1-6; D gene uncertain. CDR3 length: 11 residues. From germline, CDR1 is GTSNPN and CDR2 SVGIG (reference sequence). The ends were cut back, 4 bases at V and 8 bases at J, with 6 bases in the middle. The DNA of the CDR3 is TGTGCCTGGAAAGAGGATTCACCCCTCCACTTT. Protein: CAWKEDSPLHF.

The chain recombines TRBV6-5 with TRBJ2-7; possible D gene TRBD2, 6 bases. Germline loops: CDR1 MNHEY, CDR2 SVGAGI. The V and J ends lost 5 bases and 7 bases respectively, with 12 bases between them. The CDR3 is 12 amino acids. CDR3 nucleotide sequence: TGTGCCAGCAGTCCGGGGACTTCAGAGCAGTACTTC. Translation gives CASSPGTSEQYF.

The CDR3 bases are TGCAGCGCGGAGCGGGCGGGGACAGATACGCAGTATTTT. This translates into CSAERAGTDTQYF. The rearrangement uses TRBV29-1 and TRBJ2-3; TRBD2 is a possible D gene (6 bases). The CDR3 totals 13 residues. Between the trimmed V and J ends, which lost 7 bases and 3 bases, there was a span of 14 bases. In germline, CDR1 is SQVTM, CDR2 ANQGSEA.

The J gene is TRBJ1-1, the V gene TRBV5-8; D is possibly TRBD1 (6 bases). V lost 2 bases to trimming and J lost 8 bases, with 13 bases between them. Germline CDR1 SGHTS, CDR2 YDEGEE. The CDR3 extends over 13 amino acids. The CDR3 coding sequence is TGTGCCAGCAGCTTTATGGGGACAAGAGAAGCTTTCTTT. Translating gives CASSFMGTREAFF.

This chain joins TRBV11-1 and TRBJ2-5, with 7 bases that match TRBD2. The CDR3 sequence is 15 residues long. Germline CDR1 SGHAT, CDR2 FQDESV (reference sequence). V was clipped by 1 base and J by 2 bases; unmatched bases: 4. The CDR3 region has the DNA TGTGCCAGCAGCTTAGGGACTAGAAAACAAGAGACCCAGTACTTC. Protein product: CASSLGTRKQETQYF. Full variable domain (rest looked up from reference TRBV11-1 and TRBJ2-5): EAEVAQSPRYKITEKSQAVAFWCDPISGHATLYWYRQILGQGPELLVQFQDESVVDDSQLPKDRFSAERLKGVDSTLKIQPAELGDSAMYLCASSLGTRKQETQYFGPGTRLLVL.

The chain has TRBV5-4 and TRBJ2-3; 10 nucleotides line up with TRBD1. This CDR3 comprises 15 residues. Per the germline V gene, CDR1 is SGHNT and CDR2 is YYREEE (reference sequence). J gave up 10 bases and V 4 bases, and 12 bases lay outside the gene matches. The CDR3 DNA is TGTGCCAGCAGCCGAGATGGGACAGGGGAGGCTGCGCAGTATTTT. Translation: CASSRDGTGEAAQYF. The full variable domain, with the rest looked up from reference TRBV5-4 and TRBJ2-3, is ETGVTQSPTHLIKTRGQQVTLRCSSQSGHNTVSWYQQALGQGPQFIFQYYREEENGRGNFPPRFSGLQFPNYSSELNVNALELDDSALYLCASSRDGTGEAAQYFGPGTRLTVL.

This clone was observed a single time. The chain is built from TRBV21-1 and TRBJ2-3; the DNA was not used to check the table's D call, TRBD2. TRBV21-1 is an annotated pseudogene. The CDR3 spans 12 residues. CDR3 sequence: CASSTSTDTQYF. Written as DNA, the CDR3 is TGTGCCAGCAGCACGAGCACAGATACGCAGTATTTT.

This rearrangement joins TRBV9 to TRBJ2-1; 10 bases fit TRBD2. The V and J ends lost 5 bases and 7 bases, in that order; junction bases with no gene match: 3. This CDR3 has 13 amino acids. Germline loops: CDR1 SGDLS, CDR2 YYNGEE. For the CDR3, the DNA is TGTGCCAGCAGTCGGACTAGCGGAAATGAGCAGTTCTTC. Encoded protein: CASSRTSGNEQFF.